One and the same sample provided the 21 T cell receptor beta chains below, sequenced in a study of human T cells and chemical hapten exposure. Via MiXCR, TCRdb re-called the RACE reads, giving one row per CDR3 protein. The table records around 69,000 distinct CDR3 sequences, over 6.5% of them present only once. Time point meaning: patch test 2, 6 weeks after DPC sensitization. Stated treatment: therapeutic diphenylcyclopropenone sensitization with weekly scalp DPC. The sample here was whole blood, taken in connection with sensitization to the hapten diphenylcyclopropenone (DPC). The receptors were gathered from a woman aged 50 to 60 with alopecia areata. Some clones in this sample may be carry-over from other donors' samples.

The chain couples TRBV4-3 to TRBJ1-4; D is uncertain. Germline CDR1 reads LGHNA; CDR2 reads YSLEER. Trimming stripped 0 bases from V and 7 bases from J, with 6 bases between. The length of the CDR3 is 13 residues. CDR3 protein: CASSQDAREKLFF. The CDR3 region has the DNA TGCGCCAGCAGCCAAGATGCGCGTGAAAAACTGTTTTTT.

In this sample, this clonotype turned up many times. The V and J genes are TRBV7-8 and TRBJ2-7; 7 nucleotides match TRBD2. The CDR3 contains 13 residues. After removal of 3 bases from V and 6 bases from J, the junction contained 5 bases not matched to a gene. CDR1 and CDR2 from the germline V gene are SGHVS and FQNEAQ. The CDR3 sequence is CASSFGEGLEQYF. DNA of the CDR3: TGTGCCAGCAGCTTTGGGGAGGGTCTCGAGCAGTACTTC.

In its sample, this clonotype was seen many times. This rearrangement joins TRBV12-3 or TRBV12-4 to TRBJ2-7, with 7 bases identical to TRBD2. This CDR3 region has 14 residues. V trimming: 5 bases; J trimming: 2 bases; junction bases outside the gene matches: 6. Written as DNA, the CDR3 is TGTGCCAGCAGTCCCGGGACTACAACCTACGAGCAGTACTTC. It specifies CASSPGTTTYEQYF.

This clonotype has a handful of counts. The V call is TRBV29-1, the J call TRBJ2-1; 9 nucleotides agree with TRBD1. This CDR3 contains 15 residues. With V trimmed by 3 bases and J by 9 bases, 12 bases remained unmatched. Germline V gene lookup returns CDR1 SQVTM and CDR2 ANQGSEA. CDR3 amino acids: CSVEVYGTGKREQFF. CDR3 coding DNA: TGCAGCGTTGAGGTGTATGGGACAGGGAAGCGTGAGCAGTTCTTC.

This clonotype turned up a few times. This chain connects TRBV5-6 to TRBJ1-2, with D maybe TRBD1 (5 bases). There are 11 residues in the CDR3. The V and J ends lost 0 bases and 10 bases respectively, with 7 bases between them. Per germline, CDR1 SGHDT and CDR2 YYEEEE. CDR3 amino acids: CASSLVTAYTF. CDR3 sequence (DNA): TGTGCCAGCAGCTTGGTGACAGCCTACACCTTC.

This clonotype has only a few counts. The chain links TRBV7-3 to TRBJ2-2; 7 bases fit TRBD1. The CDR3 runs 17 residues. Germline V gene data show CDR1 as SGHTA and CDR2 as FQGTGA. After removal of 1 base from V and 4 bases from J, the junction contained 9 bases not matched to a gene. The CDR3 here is CASSLNAGGVLTGELFF. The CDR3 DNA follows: TGTGCCAGCAGCTTAAACGCAGGGGGAGTGCTCACCGGGGAGCTGTTTTTT.

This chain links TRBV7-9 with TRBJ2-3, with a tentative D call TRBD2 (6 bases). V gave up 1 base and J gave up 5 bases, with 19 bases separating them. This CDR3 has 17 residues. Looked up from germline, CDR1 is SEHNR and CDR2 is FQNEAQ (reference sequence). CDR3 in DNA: TGTGCCAGCAGCTTAGGGTCCGGTAGCGGCGGCGGAGATACGCAGTATTTT. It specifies CASSLGSGSGGGDTQYF.

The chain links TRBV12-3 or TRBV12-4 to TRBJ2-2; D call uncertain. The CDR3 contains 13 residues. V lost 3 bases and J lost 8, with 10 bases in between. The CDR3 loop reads CASSFKGRGELFF. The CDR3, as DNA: TGTGCCAGCAGTTTCAAGGGTAGAGGGGAGCTGTTTTTT.

CDR3 in amino acids: CAISELRTDTQYF. DNA for the CDR3: TGTGCCATCAGTGAGTTGCGGACAGATACGCAGTATTTT. The chain uses TRBV10-3 and TRBJ2-3, with unresolved D. The CDR3 runs to 13 residues. V lost 1 base, J lost 3 bases, and 5 bases lay in between. The V gene's germline CDR1 is ENHRY and CDR2 SYGVKD.

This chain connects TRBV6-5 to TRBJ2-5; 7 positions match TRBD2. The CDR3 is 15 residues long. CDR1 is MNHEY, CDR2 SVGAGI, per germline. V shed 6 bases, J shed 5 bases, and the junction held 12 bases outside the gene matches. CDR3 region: CASSSLGGGWETQYF. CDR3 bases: TGTGCCAGCAGCTCCCTTGGGGGGGGGTGGGAGACCCAGTACTTC.

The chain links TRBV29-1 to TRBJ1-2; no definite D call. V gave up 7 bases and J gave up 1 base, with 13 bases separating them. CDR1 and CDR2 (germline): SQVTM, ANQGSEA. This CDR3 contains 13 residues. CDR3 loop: CSAAPLVNYGYTF. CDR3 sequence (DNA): TGCAGCGCCGCCCCCCTTGTTAACTATGGCTACACCTTC. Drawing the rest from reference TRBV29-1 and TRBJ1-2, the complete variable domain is SAVISQKPSRDICQRGTSLTIQCQVDSQVTMMFWYRQQPGQSLTLIATANQGSEATYESGFVIDKFPISRPNLTFSTLTVSNMSPEDSSIYLCSAAPLVNYGYTFGSGTRLTVV.

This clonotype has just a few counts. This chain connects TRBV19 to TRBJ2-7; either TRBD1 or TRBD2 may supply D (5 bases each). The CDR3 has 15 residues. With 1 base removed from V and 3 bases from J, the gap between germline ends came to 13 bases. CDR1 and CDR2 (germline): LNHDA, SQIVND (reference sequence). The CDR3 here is CASSIGEGTNYEQYF. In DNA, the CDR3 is TGTGCCAGTAGTATAGGGGAAGGGACGAACTACGAGCAGTACTTC.

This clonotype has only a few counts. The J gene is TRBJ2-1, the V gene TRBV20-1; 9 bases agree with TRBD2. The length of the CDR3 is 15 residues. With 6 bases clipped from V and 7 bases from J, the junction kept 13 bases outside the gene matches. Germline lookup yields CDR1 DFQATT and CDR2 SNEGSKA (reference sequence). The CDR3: CSAYPRVSGSNEQFF. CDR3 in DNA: TGCAGTGCCTACCCCAGGGTTAGCGGGAGTAATGAGCAGTTCTTC.

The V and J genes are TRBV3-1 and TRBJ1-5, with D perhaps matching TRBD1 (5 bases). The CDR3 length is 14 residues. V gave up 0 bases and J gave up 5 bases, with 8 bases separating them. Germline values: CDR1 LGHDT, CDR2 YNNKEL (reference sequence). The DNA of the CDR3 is TGTGCCAGCAGCCAAGATTCGGGGGATCAGCCCCAGCATTTT. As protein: CASSQDSGDQPQHF.

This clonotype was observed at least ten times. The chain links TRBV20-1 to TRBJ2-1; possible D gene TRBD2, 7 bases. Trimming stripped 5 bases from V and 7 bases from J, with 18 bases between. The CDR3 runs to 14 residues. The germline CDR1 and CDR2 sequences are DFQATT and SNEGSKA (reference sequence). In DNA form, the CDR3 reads TGCAGTGCTTTTGGGGAGGGGAGGGGGAATGAGCAGTTCTTC. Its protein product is CSAFGEGRGNEQFF.

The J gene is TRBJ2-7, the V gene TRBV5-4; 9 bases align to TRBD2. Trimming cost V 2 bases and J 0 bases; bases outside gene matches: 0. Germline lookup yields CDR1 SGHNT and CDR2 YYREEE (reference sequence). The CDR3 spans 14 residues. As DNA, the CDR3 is TGTGCCAGCAGCTTTAGCGGGGGCTCCTACGAGCAGTACTTC. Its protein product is CASSFSGGSYEQYF.

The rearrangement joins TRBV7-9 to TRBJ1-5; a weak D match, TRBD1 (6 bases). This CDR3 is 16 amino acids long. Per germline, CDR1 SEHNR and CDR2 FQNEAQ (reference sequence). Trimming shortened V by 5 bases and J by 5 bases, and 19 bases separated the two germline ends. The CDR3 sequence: CASSISGQSRDQPQHF. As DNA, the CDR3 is TGTGCCAGCAGCATATCCGGACAGTCGAGGGATCAGCCCCAGCATTTT.

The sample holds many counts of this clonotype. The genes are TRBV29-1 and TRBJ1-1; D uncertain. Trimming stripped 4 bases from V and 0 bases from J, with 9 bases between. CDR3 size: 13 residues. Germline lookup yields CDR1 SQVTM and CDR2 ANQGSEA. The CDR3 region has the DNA TGCAGCGTTGGGAAAATCATGAACACTGAAGCTTTCTTT. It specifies CSVGKIMNTEAFF.

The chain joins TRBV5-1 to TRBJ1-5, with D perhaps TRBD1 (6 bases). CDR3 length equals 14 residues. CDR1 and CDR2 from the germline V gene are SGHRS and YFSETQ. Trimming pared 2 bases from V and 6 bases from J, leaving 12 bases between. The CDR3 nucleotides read TGCGCCAGCAGCTTTTCAGGGGAGAGTCAGCCCCAGCATTTT. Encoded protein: CASSFSGESQPQHF.

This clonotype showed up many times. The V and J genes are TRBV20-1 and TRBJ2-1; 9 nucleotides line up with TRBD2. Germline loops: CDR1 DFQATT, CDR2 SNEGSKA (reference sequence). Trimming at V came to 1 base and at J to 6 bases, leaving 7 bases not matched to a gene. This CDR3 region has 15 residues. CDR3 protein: CSARALAGLGNEQFF. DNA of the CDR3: TGCAGTGCTAGAGCCCTAGCGGGGTTGGGCAATGAGCAGTTCTTC.

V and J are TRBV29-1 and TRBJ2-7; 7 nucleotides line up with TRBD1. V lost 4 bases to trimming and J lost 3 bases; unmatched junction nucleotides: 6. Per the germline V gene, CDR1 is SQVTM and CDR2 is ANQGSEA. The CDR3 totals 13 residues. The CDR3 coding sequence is TGCAGCGTTGTGACAGGGACGGGCTACGAGCAGTACTTC. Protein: CSVVTGTGYEQYF.